What follows is one TCR beta chain and its context. The source of the sample is a study of blood T cell repertoires in COVID-19. Overall study: There were acute and convalescent COVID-19 samples, and they came from the United States, Italy and Spain. In each case, the material was cDNA or gDNA derived from T cells, B-cell-depleted T cells, or PBMCs.

CDR1 and CDR2 (germline): SGHDN, FVKESK. This CDR3 contains 13 residues. V was shortened by 2 bases and J by 5 bases, with 9 bases between the two germline ends. Per the original data handling: For nucleated cells, counts were estimated from reference gene primer amplification. Assay: immunoSEQ multiplex PCR; the TCRdb copy retains only in-frame clones and omits some. That table furnishes V, J and clone size, whereas the DNA furnished D and trimming. The table shows about 120,000 clones, with 78% occurring only once. The sequence was obtained from a man between 65 and 85 years old with acute or convalescent COVID-19. The chain joins TRBV14 to TRBJ2-5; no definite D call. The material sequenced was peripheral blood. The CDR3 DNA follows: TGTGCCAGCAGCCAAATCAGGTGGGAGACCCAGTACTTC. Amino acid sequence: CASSQIRWETQYF.